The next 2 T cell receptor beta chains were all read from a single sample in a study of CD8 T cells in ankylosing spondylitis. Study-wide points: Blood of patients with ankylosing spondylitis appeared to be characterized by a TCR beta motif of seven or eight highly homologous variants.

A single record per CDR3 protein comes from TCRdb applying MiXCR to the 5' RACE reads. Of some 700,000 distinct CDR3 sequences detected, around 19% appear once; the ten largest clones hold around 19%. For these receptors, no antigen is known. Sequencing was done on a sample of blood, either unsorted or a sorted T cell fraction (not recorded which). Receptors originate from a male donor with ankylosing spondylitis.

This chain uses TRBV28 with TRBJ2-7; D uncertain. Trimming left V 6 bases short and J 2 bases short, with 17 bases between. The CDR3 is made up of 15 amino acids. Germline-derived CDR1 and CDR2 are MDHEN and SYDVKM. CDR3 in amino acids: CASSSEEWWAYEQYF. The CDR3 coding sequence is TGTGCCAGCAGCTCGGAAGAGTGGTGGGCCTACGAGCAGTACTTC.

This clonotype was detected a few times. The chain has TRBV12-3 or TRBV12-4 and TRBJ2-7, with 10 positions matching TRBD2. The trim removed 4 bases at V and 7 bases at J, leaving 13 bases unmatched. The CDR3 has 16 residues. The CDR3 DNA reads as TGTGCCAGCAGTTCCTTCAGCGGGAGGGCCACGGGGGAGCAGTACTTC. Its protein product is CASSSFSGRATGEQYF.